This T cell receptor (beta chain) was recovered during a study of T cell changes during pregnancy in multiple sclerosis. The repertoire was sequenced with immunoSEQ multiplex PCR; TCRdb's copy has only in-frame clones and lacks some. The table shows 75,000 to 80,000 clones, with approximately 90% occurring only once. The trim removed 2 bases at V and 9 bases at J, leaving 10 bases unmatched. CDR1 and CDR2 (germline): GTSNPN, SVGIG (reference sequence). The CDR3 runs 15 residues. The material was peripheral blood, obtained before pregnancy. The sequence came from a female donor with multiple sclerosis, enrolled in a pregnancy study. The chain joins TRBV30 to TRBJ2-1; 10 bases line up with TRBD2. The CDR3 sequence is CAWSWGAGGLGEQFF. In DNA form, the CDR3 reads TGTGCCTGGAGTTGGGGAGCGGGGGGGCTTGGTGAGCAGTTCTTC.